Many counts were recorded for the clone carrying this TCR beta chain. These data come from a study of spatial heterogeneity in lung cancer. Study summary: There were, on average, more than 8.5 raw-read appearances for each unique TCR and UMI combination.

Individually, TCR cDNA molecules were each labelled with a unique molecular identifier. TCRdb reprocessed the 5' RACE reads via MiXCR and lists one record per CDR3 protein. The sample gives around 75,000 distinct CDR3 sequences, less than 15% of which show up once; 6.5% to 8.5% is in the top ten. CDR3 length: 15 amino acids. The germline CDR1 and CDR2 sequences are SGHRS and YFSETQ. Trimming took off 4 bases at V and 8 bases at J, with 21 bases between the two ends. Described time point: sample taken at primary tumor resection. Unsorted whole RNA samples from tumor, nontumor lung or frozen PBMC were sequenced.

Here the sequenced sample was PBMCs, taken at surgery. The source of this sequence is a male donor with early-stage non-small cell lung cancer. The chain links TRBV5-1 to TRBJ1-2, with TRBD1 as a possible D gene (5 bases). This CDR3 reads CASSDIGTLSWGYTF. CDR3 bases: TGCGCCAGCAGCGACATAGGGACCCTTTCTTGGGGCTACACCTTC.